The sequence of this T cell receptor beta chain was determined in a study of cytomegalovirus exposure and HLA in healthy donors. Findings of the study overall: In a later analysis, at a false discovery rate of 0.05, 17,000 or so TCR beta sequences matched HLA alleles. Per a prior analysis, the majority of TCR beta V segments were productive roughly 90% or roughly 30% of the time. A later analysis linked a missense DCLRE1C variant to TCR beta V- and J-gene trimming.

CDR1 MNHNS and CDR2 SASEGT come from the germline V gene. The CDR3 extends over 14 amino acids. Losses at the gene ends were 7 bases for V and 4 bases for J; bases not matched to a gene: 7. Primers for the PCR totalled 60 Vbeta and 13 Jbeta. Data came from immunoSEQ multiplex PCR; TCRdb stores just in-frame clones and leaves some out. The sample includes more than 150,000 clones, less than 90% of them seen just once. As for this clone: Its antigen is as yet unknown.

The sequence was collected from a boy between 10 and 17 years old in good health and CMV-seronegative. The V call is TRBV6-1, the J call TRBJ1-2, with 9 bases that match TRBD1. Sequenced sample: PBMCs. The DNA for the CDR3 is TGTGCCAGCATGGCGGGACAGGGTCCCTATGGCTACACCTTC. It codes for CASMAGQGPYGYTF.